This T cell receptor beta chain was found in a study of blood T cell repertoires in COVID-19. TCRdb's table, derived via immunoSEQ multiplex PCR, lists solely in-frame clones and lacks some. The data hold 100,000 to 150,000 clones, with around 87% observed a single time. Trimming took off 2 bases at V and 7 bases at J, with 9 bases between the two ends. The germline CDR1 and CDR2 sequences are LNHDA and SQIVND (reference sequence). The CDR3 runs 13 residues. The sequencing input was peripheral blood. The sequence derives from a woman aged 60-70 years with COVID-19, enrolled during active disease. The chain couples TRBV19 to TRBJ1-5; D is unclear. CDR3 region: CASSISTGQPQHF. The CDR3 nucleotides are TGTGCCAGTAGTATATCAACCGGGCAGCCCCAGCATTTT.